The 10 T cell receptor beta chains below were found in one sample sequenced in a study of cytomegalovirus exposure and HLA in healthy donors. The PCR was carried out with 60 Vbeta primers and 13 Jbeta primers. Only in-frame clones appear in the TCRdb table, and some are missing; sequencing was by immunoSEQ multiplex PCR. The data contain 150,000 or so clones, roughly four fifths of them singletons. The sample comprised PBMCs. These receptors were obtained from a middle-aged man in good health and CMV-seropositive.

This chain connects TRBV29-1 to TRBJ1-2; D remains unclear. This CDR3 is 13 amino acids long. Trimming cost V 4 bases and J 0 bases, with 9 bases left between them. Germline CDR1 and CDR2: SQVTM and ANQGSEA. CDR3 nucleotide sequence: TGCAGCGTTGCCCGCGCCTCTAACTATGGCTACACCTTC. As protein: CSVARASNYGYTF. The full variable domain, rest sourced from reference TRBV29-1 and TRBJ1-2, is SAVISQKPSRDICQRGTSLTIQCQVDSQVTMMFWYRQQPGQSLTLIATANQGSEATYESGFVIDKFPISRPNLTFSTLTVSNMSPEDSSIYLCSVARASNYGYTFGSGTRLTVV.

The rearrangement joins TRBV5-1 to TRBJ2-5; TRBD2 matches 8 bases. The J call may be wrong; the DNA end is better matched by TRBJ2-7. The CDR3 covers 15 residues. From germline, CDR1 is SGHRS and CDR2 YFSETQ. In DNA, the CDR3 is TGCGCCAGCAGCTTGGGGGGGGCGGGAGGAGCCGAGCAGTACTTC. Protein sequence: CASSLGGAGGAEQYF.

V gene TRBV19 combines with J gene TRBJ2-7; possibly TRBD2 for D (6 bases). This CDR3 is built from 12 residues. The V end lost 7 bases, the J end lost 3 bases, and 10 bases lay between the germline ends. The V gene's germline CDR1 is LNHDA and CDR2 SQIVND (reference sequence). The CDR3 DNA reads TGTGCCAGTATGGACTACAACTACGAGCAGTACTTC. Translated, it gives CASMDYNYEQYF.

J is TRBJ2-7 and V is TRBV27, with 8 bases matching TRBD1. This CDR3 is 14 amino acids long. CDR1 and CDR2 from the germline V gene are MNHEY and SMNVEV (reference sequence). Unmatched junction bases numbered 5, after V lost 2 bases and J lost 5 bases. The CDR3 DNA reads TGTGCCAGCAGTTTACGCGGCAGGGGGCACGAGCAGTACTTC. Translated: CASSLRGRGHEQYF.

The chain uses TRBV7-8 and TRBJ1-2, with 8 bases identical to TRBD1. This CDR3 comprises 13 residues. The V and J ends lost 5 bases and 4 bases, in that order; junction bases with no gene match: 3. Germline loops: CDR1 SGHVS, CDR2 FQNEAQ. The DNA of the CDR3 is TGTGCCAGCAGCCCACAGGGGGGCTATGGCTACACCTTC. Its protein product is CASSPQGGYGYTF.

In its sample, this clone ranks as medium-sized. The rearrangement uses TRBV5-4 and TRBJ2-7; perhaps TRBD2 as D (5 bases). V was pared by 1 base and J by 3 bases, with 5 bases between. This CDR3 contains 12 residues. The germline gives CDR1 SGHNT, CDR2 YYREEE (reference sequence). The CDR3 here is CASSLRGYEQYF. CDR3 sequence (DNA): TGTGCCAGCAGCTTGCGGGGCTACGAGCAGTACTTC.

The chain employs TRBV11-2 and TRBJ2-1; the D gene is possibly TRBD2 (6 bases). Per germline, CDR1 SGHAT and CDR2 FQNNGV. The CDR3 runs to 18 residues. Deletions cut 5 bases from V and 5 bases from J, with 25 bases between. The CDR3 DNA follows: TGTGCCAGCAGCCCCCGAGAAAGGACTACCGTTCCCAACAATGAGCAGTTCTTC. It specifies CASSPRERTTVPNNEQFF.

The V call is TRBV9, the J call TRBJ1-1; D uncertain. V lost 0 bases, J lost 1 base, and 13 bases lay in between. There are 16 residues in the CDR3. The V gene's germline CDR1 is SGDLS and CDR2 YYNGEE. CDR3 in amino acids: CASSVGYADSNTEAFF. The CDR3, as DNA: TGTGCCAGCAGCGTAGGATATGCGGATTCGAACACTGAAGCTTTCTTT.

The chain employs TRBV5-1 and TRBJ2-1; maybe TRBD2 (6 bases). Trimming stripped 0 bases from V and 0 bases from J, with 10 bases between. The CDR3 totals 16 residues. Germline CDR1 and CDR2: SGHRS and YFSETQ. CDR3: CASSLGAGSSYNEQFF. The CDR3 DNA is TGCGCCAGCAGCTTGGGCGCGGGGAGCTCCTACAATGAGCAGTTCTTC.

CDR3: CASSPLSTGSYEQYF. In nucleotides, the CDR3 is TGCGCCAGCAGCCCTCTCTCGACGGGGTCCTACGAGCAGTACTTC. The chain carries TRBV5-1 and TRBJ2-7; the D gene is possibly TRBD2 (5 bases). Germline assignment: CDR1 SGHRS and CDR2 YFSETQ. Trimming left V 4 bases short and J 1 base short, with 15 bases between. The length of the CDR3 is 15 residues. The whole variable domain, filled in from reference TRBV5-1 and TRBJ2-7, reads KAGVTQTPRYLIKTRGQQVTLSCSPISGHRSVSWYQQTPGQGLQFLFEYFSETQRNKGNFPGRFSGRQFSNSRSEMNVSTLELGDSALYLCASSPLSTGSYEQYFGPGTRLTVT.